The entry that follows covers one T cell receptor beta chain sequence. What it binds is not known. This sample is part of a study of CD8 T cells in ankylosing spondylitis. General study points: For ankylosing spondylitis blood, a TCR beta motif of several highly homologous variants appeared characteristic.

The CDR3 covers 15 residues. Germline CDR1 reads SEHNR; CDR2 reads FQNEAQ (reference sequence). Trimming removed 4 bases at V and 1 base at J, with 11 bases between. From the 5' RACE reads, TCRdb called clonotypes with MiXCR, one entry per CDR3 protein. Here the sample spans 220,000 or so distinct CDR3 sequences, 15% to 20% being singletons. This clonotype was sampled from a male donor with ankylosing spondylitis. Sequencing was carried out using blood, either unsorted or a sorted T cell fraction (not recorded which). This chain joins TRBV7-9 and TRBJ1-3; possible D gene TRBD1, 5 bases. CDR3 DNA: TGTGCCAGCAGCTCCCCAGGGTCATCTGGAAACACCATATATTTT. This gives the protein CASSSPGSSGNTIYF. The full variable domain, rest sourced from reference TRBV7-9 and TRBJ1-3, is DTGVSQNPRHKITKRGQNVTFRCDPISEHNRLYWYRQTLGQGPEFLTYFQNEAQLEKSRLLSDRFSAERPKGSFSTLEIQRTEQGDSAMYLCASSSPGSSGNTIYFGEGSWLTVV.